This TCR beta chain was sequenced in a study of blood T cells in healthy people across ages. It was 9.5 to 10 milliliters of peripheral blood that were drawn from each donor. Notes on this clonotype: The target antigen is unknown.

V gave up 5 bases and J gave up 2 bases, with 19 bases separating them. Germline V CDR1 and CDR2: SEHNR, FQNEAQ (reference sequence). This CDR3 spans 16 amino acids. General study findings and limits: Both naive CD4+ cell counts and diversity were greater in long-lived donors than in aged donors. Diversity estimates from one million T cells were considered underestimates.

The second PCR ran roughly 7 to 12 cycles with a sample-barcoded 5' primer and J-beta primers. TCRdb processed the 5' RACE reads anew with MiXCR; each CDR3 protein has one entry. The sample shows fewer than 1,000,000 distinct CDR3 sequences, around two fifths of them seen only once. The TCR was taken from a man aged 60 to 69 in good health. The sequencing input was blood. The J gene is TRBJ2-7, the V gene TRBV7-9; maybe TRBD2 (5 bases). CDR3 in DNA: TGTGCCAGCAGCCCTAGTGGAGGTTCTTTAACCTACGAGCAGTACTTC. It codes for CASSPSGGSLTYEQYF.